Sequencing of this T cell receptor (beta chain) was carried out in a study of T cells in Graves' hyperthyroidism and ophthalmopathy. Using RNA transcripts as the source, TCR beta CDR3 regions were amplified. Initially, a first-round RT-PCR of the TCR CDR3 employed the HTBI primer set. TCRdb used MiXCR to reprocess the multiplex PCR reads, holding one entry per CDR3 protein. The repertoire holds around 420,000 distinct CDR3 sequences, approximately 14% seen once, with approximately 7.5% in the top ten. The germline CDR1 and CDR2 sequences are SGDLS and YYNGEE. This CDR3 comprises 16 residues. V was shortened by 3 bases and J by 5 bases, with 19 bases between the two germline ends. This clonotype was detected many times. Together with thyroid ultrasound, orbital computed tomography, serum thyroxine and TRAb, clinical symptoms were used for diagnoses.

The chain is built from TRBV9 and TRBJ2-3, with D uncertain. The source of this sequence is a woman aged 18-29 years with Graves' hyperthyroidism. Sequencing was done on a sample of blood. In nucleotides, the CDR3 is TGTGCCAGCAGCGACGGTGAGTCGGAATGGAAAGATACGCAGTATTTT. This gives the protein CASSDGESEWKDTQYF.